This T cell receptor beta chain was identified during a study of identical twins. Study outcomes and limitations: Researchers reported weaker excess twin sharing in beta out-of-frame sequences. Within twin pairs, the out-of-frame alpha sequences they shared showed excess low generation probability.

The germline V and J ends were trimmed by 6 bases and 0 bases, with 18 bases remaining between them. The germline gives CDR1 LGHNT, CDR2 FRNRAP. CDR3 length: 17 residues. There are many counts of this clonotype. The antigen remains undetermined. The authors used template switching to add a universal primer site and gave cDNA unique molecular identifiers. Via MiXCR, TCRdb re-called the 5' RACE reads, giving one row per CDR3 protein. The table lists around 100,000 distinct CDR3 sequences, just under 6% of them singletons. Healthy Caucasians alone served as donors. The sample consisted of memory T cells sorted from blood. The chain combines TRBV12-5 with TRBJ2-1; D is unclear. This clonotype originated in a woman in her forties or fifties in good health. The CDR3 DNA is TGTGCTAGTGGCTCCCGGGTTGGGCGAAACTCCTACAATGAGCAGTTCTTC. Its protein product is CASGSRVGRNSYNEQFF. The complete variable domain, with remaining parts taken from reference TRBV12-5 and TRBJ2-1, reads DARVTQTPRHKVTEMGQEVTMRCQPILGHNTVFWYRQTMMQGLELLAYFRNRAPLDDSGMPKDRFSAEMPDATLATLKIQPSEPRDSAVYFCASGSRVGRNSYNEQFFGPGTRLTVL.